The 2 T cell receptor beta chains reported below all come from one sample, sequenced in a study of T cell changes during pregnancy in multiple sclerosis. Using immunoSEQ multiplex PCR, the repertoire was profiled, and TCRdb retains in-frame clones only, with some absent. The table includes 90,000 to 100,000 clones, about 91% detected once. Sequencing used peripheral blood, obtained after pregnancy. These receptor sequences come from a female donor in good health, enrolled as a control in a pregnancy study.

CDR3 sequence: CASSLSGATQETQYF. The CDR3 bases are TGCGCCAGCAGCCTCAGCGGGGCTACCCAAGAGACCCAGTACTTC. This chain connects TRBV5-1 to TRBJ2-5; 7 bases align to TRBD2. V lost 4 bases, J lost 1 base, and 7 bases stayed unmatched. Germline assignment: CDR1 SGHRS and CDR2 YFSETQ. The CDR3 runs 15 residues.

This clone was detected only once. The V call is TRBV29-1, the J call TRBJ1-1, with D possibly being TRBD1 (6 bases). Germline CDR1 reads SQVTM; CDR2 reads ANQGSEA. Trimming shortened V by 1 base and J by 4 bases, and 10 bases separated the two germline ends. CDR3 size: 13 residues. CDR3 sequence reads: CSVEGTESTEAFF. DNA for the CDR3: TGCAGCGTTGAAGGGACAGAGAGCACTGAAGCTTTCTTT. Complete variable domain (other parts from reference TRBV29-1 and TRBJ1-1): SAVISQKPSRDICQRGTSLTIQCQVDSQVTMMFWYRQQPGQSLTLIATANQGSEATYESGFVIDKFPISRPNLTFSTLTVSNMSPEDSSIYLCSVEGTESTEAFFGQGTRLTVV.